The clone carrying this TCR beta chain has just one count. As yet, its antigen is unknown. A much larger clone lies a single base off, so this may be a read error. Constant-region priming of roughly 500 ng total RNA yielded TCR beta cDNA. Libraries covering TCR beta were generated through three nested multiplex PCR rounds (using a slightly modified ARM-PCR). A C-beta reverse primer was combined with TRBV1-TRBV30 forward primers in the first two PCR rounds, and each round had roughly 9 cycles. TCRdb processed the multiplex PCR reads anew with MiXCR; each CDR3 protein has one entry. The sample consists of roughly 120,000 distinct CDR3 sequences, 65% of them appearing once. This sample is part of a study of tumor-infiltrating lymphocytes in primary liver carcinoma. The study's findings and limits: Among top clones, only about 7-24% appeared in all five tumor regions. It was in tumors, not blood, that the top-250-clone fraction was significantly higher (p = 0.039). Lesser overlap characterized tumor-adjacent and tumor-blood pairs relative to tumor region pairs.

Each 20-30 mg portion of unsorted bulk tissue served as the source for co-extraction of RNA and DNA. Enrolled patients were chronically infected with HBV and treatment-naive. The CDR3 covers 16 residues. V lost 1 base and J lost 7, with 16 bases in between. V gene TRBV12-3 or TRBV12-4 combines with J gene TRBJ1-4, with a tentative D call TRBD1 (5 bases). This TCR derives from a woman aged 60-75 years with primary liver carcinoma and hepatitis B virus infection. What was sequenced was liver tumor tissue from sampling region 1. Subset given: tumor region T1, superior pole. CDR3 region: CASSLENRGSSEKLFF. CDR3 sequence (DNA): TGTGCCAGCAGTTTAGAGAACCGGGGGAGTAGTGAAAAACTGTTTTTT.